This is a list of T cell receptor beta chains from one sample in a study of cytomegalovirus exposure and HLA in healthy donors. Clones were read by immunoSEQ multiplex PCR, and TCRdb kept only the in-frame ones, dropping some. The repertoire has some 59,000 clones, less than 85% of them found once; the top ten carry approximately 2.8%. Sequenced material: PBMCs. These receptors all come from a young woman in good health and CMV-seronegative. The CDR3 runs from the conserved cysteine through the conserved F or W. A D gene is named only where the DNA matches it firmly. Clone size is given for some rows only: seen once, a few or many times, or a class if the clone is expanded.

NA,NA,15,TRBV29-1,TRBJ1-4,TGCAGCGTCCGGGACTCGATCGCAACTAATGAAAAACTGTTTTTT,CSVRDSIATNEKLFF
NA,NA,13,TRBV27,TRBJ2-1,TGTGCCAGCAGTAATCTAGGGGGAGCTGAGCAGTTCTTC,CASSNLGGAEQFF
TRBD2,NA,14,TRBV28,TRBJ2-5,TGTGCCAGCACCCAAGACGGGAGGGTCGAGACCCAGTACTTC,CASTQDGRVETQYF
NA,once,11,TRBV20-1,TRBJ2-1,TGCAGTGCCTTACTTCACAATGAGCAGTTCTTC,CSALLHNEQFF
TRBD2,NA,13,TRBV6-5,TRBJ2-1,TGTGCCAGCAGGCTAGCGGGACGCAATGAGCAGTTCTTC,CASRLAGRNEQFF
TRBD1,NA,15,TRBV7-3,TRBJ1-1,TGTGCCAGCAGCTCTACAGGGGGCCCATACACTGAAGCTTTCTTT,CASSSTGGPYTEAFF
TRBD2,NA,15,TRBV2,TRBJ2-5,TGTGCCAGCAGTGCCGGGACTAGCGAACTGGAGACCCAGTACTTC,CASSAGTSELETQYF
NA,NA,14,TRBV7-8,TRBJ2-5,TGTGCCAGCAGCTTAATTGGAGTCGAAGAGACCCAGTACTTC,CASSLIGVEETQYF
TRBD2,NA,17,TRBV7-6,TRBJ2-2,TGTGCCAGCAGCTTAAAAGGACTAGCGGGGGGCCCCGGGGAGCTGTTTTTT,CASSLKGLAGGPGELFF
TRBD1,NA,14,TRBV5-1,TRBJ2-7,TGCGCCAGCAGCTTGGAGGGACAGGGGTACGAGCAGTACTTC,CASSLEGQGYEQYF
NA,NA,15,TRBV9,TRBJ2-2,TGTGCCAGCAGCGTAGCTAGCCCGGGCACCGGGGAGCTGTTTTTT,CASSVASPGTGELFF
TRBD2,NA,15,TRBV6-4,TRBJ2-3,TGTGCCAGCTCTCCGAGGAGCGGGACCACAGATACGCAGTATTTT,CASSPRSGTTDTQYF
NA,NA,14,TRBV7-3,TRBJ2-7,TGTGCCAGCAGCTTAACTCGTCTAGCCTACGAGCAGTACTTC,CASSLTRLAYEQYF
TRBD2,NA,17,TRBV5-4,TRBJ2-5,TGTGCCAGCAGCGCCGGACTAGCGGTGGTGGTTAGGGAGACCCAGTACTTC,CASSAGLAVVVRETQYF
NA,NA,12,TRBV7-9,TRBJ1-1,TGTGCCAGCAGCCGGGGTACCCGAGAAGCTTTCTTT,CASSRGTREAFF
NA,NA,15,TRBV7-8,TRBJ1-1,TGTGCCAGCAGCTTCCCCGGAGGGATGAACACTGAAGCTTTCTTT,CASSFPGGMNTEAFF
NA,NA,14,TRBV15,TRBJ2-7,TGTGCCACCAGCAGAGGACTAGATTCCTACGAGCAGTACTTC,CATSRGLDSYEQYF
NA,NA,15,TRBV6-6,TRBJ2-2,TGTGCCAGCAGTAAGACAGGTTGGGGCACCGGGGAGCTGTTTTTT,CASSKTGWGTGELFF
NA,NA,18,TRBV7-9,TRBJ2-7,TGTGTCAGCAGCTTTTACTACCATCTAGCGCCCACGACCTACGAGCAGTACTTC,CVSSFYYHLAPTTYEQYF
NA,NA,13,TRBV2,TRBJ2-1,TGTGCCAGCATCCCGGGAAACTACAATGAGCAGTTCTTC,CASIPGNYNEQFF
NA,NA,14,TRBV5-6,TRBJ1-6,TGTGCCAGCAGCGAAGGGGTGGGGAATTCACCCCTCCACTTT,CASSEGVGNSPLHF
TRBD1,NA,15,TRBV4-2,TRBJ2-7,TGTGCCAGCAGCCAAGATGGACAGGGCTCCTACGAGCAGTACTTC,CASSQDGQGSYEQYF
NA,NA,15,TRBV25-1,TRBJ2-7,TGTGCCAGCAGTGAGTTCTCGGTTGACGGGGTTAAGCAGTACTTC,CASSEFSVDGVKQYF
TRBD1,NA,16,TRBV2,TRBJ1-1,TGTGCCAGCAGTGGGACAGGGGGCTTCTCGAACACTGAAGCTTTCTTT,CASSGTGGFSNTEAFF
NA,NA,16,TRBV7-3,TRBJ1-1,TGTGCCAGCAGCCCCCTAATGGCAGACACTAACACTGAAGCTTTCTTT,CASSPLMADTNTEAFF
TRBD1,NA,15,TRBV27,TRBJ2-7,TGTGCCGTTAAACCGGGGTCAGGGGGCTTGGGGGAGCAGTACTTC,CAVKPGSGGLGEQYF